The sequence of this T cell receptor beta chain was determined in a study of blood T cell repertoires in COVID-19. Study-level background: Material from acute and convalescent COVID-19 was sourced from the United States, Italy and Spain. Sample material is recorded as cDNA or gDNA derived from T cells, B-cell-depleted T cells, or PBMCs.

The CDR3 has 18 amino acids. J lost 0 bases, V lost 6 bases, and 10 bases had no gene match. Germline V lookup: CDR1 LNHDA, CDR2 SQIVND (reference sequence). As originally analysed: Amplified reference gene primers provided the basis for estimating nucleated cell counts. Only in-frame clones appear in the TCRdb table, and some are missing; sequencing was by immunoSEQ multiplex PCR. V, J and clone size derive from that table, while D and trimming were established from the DNA sequence. There are fewer than 10,000 clones in the sample; under 85% occur only once, and roughly 32% lies in the top ten. The gene calls are TRBV19 and TRBJ2-6; TRBD1 matches at 8 bases. Sequences were obtained from peripheral blood. The clonotype was recovered from a human donor in a cohort sampled during active COVID-19. The CDR3 bases are TGTGCCAGTAGCAGATCAGGGGGCGTCCTCTCTGGGGCCAACGTCCTGACTTTC. Protein: CASSRSGGVLSGANVLTF.